These T cell receptor beta chains were read from a single sample in a study of T cell changes during pregnancy in multiple sclerosis. Assay used: immunoSEQ multiplex PCR; TCRdb lists only in-frame clones, some missing. The table has under 150,000 clones, 95% to 98% seen once; the top ten hold about 0.45%. The sample in question was peripheral blood, obtained after pregnancy. The receptors were sampled from a female donor with multiple sclerosis, enrolled in a pregnancy study. Each CDR3 is given with its conserved first and last residue. The order of the fields is CDR3 DNA, CDR3 protein, D gene, V gene, J gene. A D gene is named only where the DNA matches it firmly.

TGTGCCAGCAGAGACAGGGGGACCCAGTACTTC	CASRDRGTQYF	TRBD1	TRBV2	TRBJ2-5
TGCGCCAGCAGGAAAATACAGGGGGCGACTGAAGCTTTCTTT	CASRKIQGATEAFF	TRBD1	TRBV5-1	TRBJ1-1
TGTGCCAGCAGTTTAGCGGGAGCCAAAAACATTCAGTACTTC	CASSLAGAKNIQYF	NA	TRBV27	TRBJ2-4
TGTGCCAGCAGTTTGTTGCAGGGAACCTACGAGCAGTACTTC	CASSLLQGTYEQYF	NA	TRBV28	TRBJ2-7
TGTGCCAGCAGCGGCGGGACAGCCTACAATGAGCAGTTCTTC	CASSGGTAYNEQFF	NA	TRBV9	TRBJ2-1
TGTGCCAGCAGTGAGGCGGCCCGGCGCTCCTACGAGCAGTACTTC	CASSEAARRSYEQYF	NA	TRBV6-1	TRBJ2-7
TGTGCCAGCAGCGCAGGTTTCAATCAGCCCCAGCATTTT	CASSAGFNQPQHF	NA	TRBV6-4	TRBJ1-5
TGTGCCAGCAGCCCAATGGACAGGGGAATGAACACTGAAGCTTTCTTT	CASSPMDRGMNTEAFF	TRBD1	TRBV11-1	TRBJ1-1
TGCGCCAGCAGCTTGGTAGGCCGGGGGAGCGGGGTGAACACTGAAGCTTTCTTT	CASSLVGRGSGVNTEAFF	NA	TRBV5-1	TRBJ1-1
TGTGCCAGCAGCGCACGCCCAAGCGGTAGCACAGATACGCAGTATTTT	CASSARPSGSTDTQYF	NA	TRBV9	TRBJ2-3
TGTGCCAGCAGCCAAGATCAGTGGGGACAGGGAAACACCATATATTTT	CASSQDQWGQGNTIYF	TRBD1	TRBV14	TRBJ1-3
TGTGCCAGTAGTATGAGGACTAACTACGAGCAGTACTTC	CASSMRTNYEQYF	NA	TRBV19	TRBJ2-7
TGCGCCAGCAGCTTAGGGGGTTACGAGCAGTACTTC	CASSLGGYEQYF	NA	TRBV5-1	TRBJ2-7
TGTGCCAGCAGCCTGAGGGACAGGGCCTACTACGAGCAGTACTTC	CASSLRDRAYYEQYF	TRBD1	TRBV7-8	TRBJ2-7
TGTGCCACCAGCAGTGAAGGGACTAGCGGGAGCTACGAGCAGTACTTC	CATSSEGTSGSYEQYF	TRBD2	TRBV15	TRBJ2-7
TGCGCCAGCAGCCACCGTGGCCTGAACACTGAAGCTTTCTTT	CASSHRGLNTEAFF	NA	TRBV4-3	TRBJ1-1
TGTGCCAGCAGTGTCCCCGACAGGGGTACGAACACTGAAGCTTTCTTT	CASSVPDRGTNTEAFF	TRBD1	TRBV28	TRBJ1-1